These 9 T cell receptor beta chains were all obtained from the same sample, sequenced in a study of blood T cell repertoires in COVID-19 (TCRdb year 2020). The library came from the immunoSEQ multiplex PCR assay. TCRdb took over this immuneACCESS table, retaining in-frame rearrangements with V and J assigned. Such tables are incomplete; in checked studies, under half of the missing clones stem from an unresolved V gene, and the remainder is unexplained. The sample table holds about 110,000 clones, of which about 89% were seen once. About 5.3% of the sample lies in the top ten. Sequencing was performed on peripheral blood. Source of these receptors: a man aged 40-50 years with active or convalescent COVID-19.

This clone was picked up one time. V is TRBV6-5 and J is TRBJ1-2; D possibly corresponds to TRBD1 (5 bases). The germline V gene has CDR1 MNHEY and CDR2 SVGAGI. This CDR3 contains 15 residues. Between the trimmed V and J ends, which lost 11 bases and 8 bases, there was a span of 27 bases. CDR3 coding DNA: TGTGCCGGACCCTTGGGGCAGATGTGGTCTCTGGGCTACACCTTC. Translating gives CAGPLGQMWSLGYTF.

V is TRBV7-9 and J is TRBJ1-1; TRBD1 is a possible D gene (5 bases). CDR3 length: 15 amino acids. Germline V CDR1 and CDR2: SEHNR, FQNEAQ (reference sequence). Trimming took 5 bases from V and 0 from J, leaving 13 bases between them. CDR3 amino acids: CASSPRQTMNTEAFF. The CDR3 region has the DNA TGTGCCAGCAGCCCGAGACAGACAATGAACACTGAAGCTTTCTTT. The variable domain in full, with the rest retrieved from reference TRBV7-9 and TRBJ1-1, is DTGVSQNPRHKITKRGQNVTFRCDPISEHNRLYWYRQTLGQGPEFLTYFQNEAQLEKSRLLSDRFSAERPKGSFSTLEIQRTEQGDSAMYLCASSPRQTMNTEAFFGQGTRLTVV.

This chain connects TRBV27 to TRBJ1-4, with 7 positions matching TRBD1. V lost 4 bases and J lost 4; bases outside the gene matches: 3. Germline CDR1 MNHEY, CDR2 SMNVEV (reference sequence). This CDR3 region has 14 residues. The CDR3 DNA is TGTGCCAGCAGTTCTACAGGGGATAATGAAAAACTGTTTTTT. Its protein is CASSSTGDNEKLFF.

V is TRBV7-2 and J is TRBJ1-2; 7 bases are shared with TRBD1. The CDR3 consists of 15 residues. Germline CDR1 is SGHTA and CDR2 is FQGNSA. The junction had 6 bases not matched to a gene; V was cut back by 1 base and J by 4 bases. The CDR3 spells CASSLVGSGGYGYTF. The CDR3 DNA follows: TGTGCCAGCAGCTTAGTGGGGTCAGGGGGCTATGGCTACACCTTC.

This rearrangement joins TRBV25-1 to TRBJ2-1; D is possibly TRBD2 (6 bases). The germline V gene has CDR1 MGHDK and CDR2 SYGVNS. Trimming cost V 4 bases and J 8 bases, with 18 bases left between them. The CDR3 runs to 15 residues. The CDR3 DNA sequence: TGTGCCAGCAGTGCCTTAGCGGAAGCGATCGATGAGCAGTTCTTC. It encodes CASSALAEAIDEQFF.

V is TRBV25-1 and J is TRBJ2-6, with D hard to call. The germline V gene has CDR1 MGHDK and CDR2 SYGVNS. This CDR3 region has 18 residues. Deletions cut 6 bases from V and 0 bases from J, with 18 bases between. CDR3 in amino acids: CASRNIQYPNSGANVLTF. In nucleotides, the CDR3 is TGTGCCAGCAGGAATATCCAGTACCCCAACTCTGGGGCCAACGTCCTGACTTTC.

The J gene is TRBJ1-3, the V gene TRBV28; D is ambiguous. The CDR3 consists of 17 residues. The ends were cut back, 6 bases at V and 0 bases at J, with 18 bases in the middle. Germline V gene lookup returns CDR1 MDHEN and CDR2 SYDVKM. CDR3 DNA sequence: TGTGCCAGCAGACCTGCAGGCTTACCCAACTCTGGAAACACCATATATTTT. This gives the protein CASRPAGLPNSGNTIYF.

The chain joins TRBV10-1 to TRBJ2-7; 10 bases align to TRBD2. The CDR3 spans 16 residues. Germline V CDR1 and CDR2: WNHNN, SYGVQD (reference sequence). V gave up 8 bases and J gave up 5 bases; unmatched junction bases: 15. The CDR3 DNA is TGCGCCAGCTCCTCCGTCCTAGCGGGAGTGCCCGACGAGCAGTACTTC. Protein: CASSSVLAGVPDEQYF.

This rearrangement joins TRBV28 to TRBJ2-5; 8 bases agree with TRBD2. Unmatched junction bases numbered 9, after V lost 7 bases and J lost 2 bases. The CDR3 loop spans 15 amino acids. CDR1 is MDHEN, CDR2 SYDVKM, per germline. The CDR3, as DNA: TGTGCCAGCACCTCAAGAGGACTAGCACAAGAGACCCAGTACTTC. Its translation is CASTSRGLAQETQYF.